This TCR beta chain was recorded in a study of blood T cells in healthy people across ages. This clonotype was detected a few times. Its antigen is not identified. Each donor was a healthy Caucasian individual from Russia, aged roughly 6 to 95. Drawn from each donor were approximately 10 milliliters of peripheral blood. They isolated at least 7 million PBMCs from each sample. Study results and caveats: More naive CD4+ cells and higher diversity marked long-lived donors relative to aged donors.

This CDR3 spans 13 amino acids. Germline V gene lookup returns CDR1 MDHEN and CDR2 SYDVKM. Trimming left V 8 bases short and J 9 bases short, with 17 bases between. Primed by a sample-barcoded 5' primer and a J-beta primer mix, a second PCR proceeded for 7 to 11 cycles. TCRdb recomputed calls from the 5' RACE reads with MiXCR, one row per CDR3 protein. Of about 830,000 distinct CDR3 sequences listed, 60% to 80% are singletons. The specimen was blood. The rearrangement links TRBV28 to TRBJ2-1; D is possibly TRBD1 or TRBD2 (6 bases each). The receptor comes from a man younger than 40 in good health. The CDR3 region is CASWIGGGGEQFF. The DNA of the CDR3 is TGTGCCAGCTGGATAGGAGGGGGAGGTGAGCAGTTCTTC.